This entry is about one T cell receptor (beta chain). Antigen unknown. These data are taken from a study of long-term antiretroviral therapy in people with HIV. This was the immunoSEQ v3.0 assay at survey level. Sequencing aimed at 40,000-50,000 T-cell genomes per sample. The assay was immunoSEQ multiplex PCR, and TCRdb's table has in-frame clones only and misses some. The sample records tens of thousands of clones, around 80% being singletons. Germline assignment: CDR1 PRHDT and CDR2 FYEKMQ (reference sequence). Trimming took off 5 bases at V and 4 bases at J, with 18 bases between the two ends. This CDR3 contains 16 residues. Each participant with HIV received care in the United States. General study results and limits: The study found that diversity rose after ART but stayed below transplant donor controls. Across all time points, the repertoire was dominated by clones that expanded before ART.

This clonotype was sampled from a woman aged 25 to 39 with HIV. The chain has TRBV13 and TRBJ1-3, with D possibly matching TRBD1 (5 bases). The source was unsorted PBMCs, collected 1.1 years before starting antiretroviral therapy. The DNA of the CDR3 is TGTGCCAGCAGCAAAGGGACCGGGACGAGAGGAAACACCATATATTTT. Protein sequence: CASSKGTGTRGNTIYF.